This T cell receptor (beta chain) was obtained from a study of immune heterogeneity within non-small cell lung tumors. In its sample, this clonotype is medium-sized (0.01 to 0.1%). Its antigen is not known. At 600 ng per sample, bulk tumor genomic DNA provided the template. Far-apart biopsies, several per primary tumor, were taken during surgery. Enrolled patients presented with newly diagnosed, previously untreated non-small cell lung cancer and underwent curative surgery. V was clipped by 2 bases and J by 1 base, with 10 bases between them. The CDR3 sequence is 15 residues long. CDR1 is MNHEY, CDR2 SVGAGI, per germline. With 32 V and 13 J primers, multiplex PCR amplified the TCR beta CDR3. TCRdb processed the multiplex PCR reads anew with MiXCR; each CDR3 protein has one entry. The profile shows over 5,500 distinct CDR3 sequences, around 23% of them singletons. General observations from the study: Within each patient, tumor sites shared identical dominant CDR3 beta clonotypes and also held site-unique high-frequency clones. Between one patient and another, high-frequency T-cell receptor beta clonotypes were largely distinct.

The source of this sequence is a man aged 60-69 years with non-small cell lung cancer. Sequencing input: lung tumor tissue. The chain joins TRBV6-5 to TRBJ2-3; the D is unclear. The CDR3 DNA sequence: TGTGCCAGCAGTTACCGGCGGCCGGGCACAGATACGCAGTATTTT. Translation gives CASSYRRPGTDTQYF.